The subject of this entry is one T cell receptor (beta chain). The record originates from a study of blood T cells in healthy people across ages. Primers used in a second PCR of about 7 to 11 cycles were a sample-barcoded 5' primer and a J-beta primer mix. TCRdb independently ran MiXCR on the 5' RACE reads; one entry per CDR3 protein. The sample yields about 1.8 million distinct CDR3 sequences, about 50% seen once. Unmatched junction bases numbered 7, after V lost 6 bases and J lost 2 bases. This CDR3 is built from 14 residues. The germline V gene has CDR1 SGHRS and CDR2 YFSETQ. The sequenced material came from blood. The TCR originated in a woman between 35 and 50 years old in good health. The J gene is TRBJ2-5, the V gene TRBV5-1; 7 bases match TRBD1. The DNA for the CDR3 is TGCGCCAGCACCATCGACAGGGTTCAAGAGACCCAGTACTTC. Residues: CASTIDRVQETQYF.